This T cell receptor beta chain was retrieved from a study of T cell repertoires in cytomegalovirus infection. Study details: The study used recently identified HLA-C-restricted and well-studied HLA-B-restricted CMV epitopes. Both CMV infection and a matching HLA type were indicated by public TCR beta signatures. Study-wide results and caveats: Carriers of CMV plus the relevant HLA were identified by cumulative public TCR beta family frequency.

TCRdb reprocessed the reads with MiXCR, giving one entry per CDR3 protein. The sample has roughly 310,000 distinct CDR3 sequences, under 35% seen once. Germline V CDR1 and CDR2: SGHVS, FQNEAQ. The CDR3 extends over 14 amino acids. Trimming cost V 5 bases and J 7 bases; bases outside gene matches: 5. There are many counts of this clonotype. The antigen is unknown. Sequencing was performed on cultured PBMCs, taken from culture after CMV antigen stimulation. The chain carries TRBV7-8 and TRBJ1-4, with TRBD1 matching 9 bases. The clonotype originates from a human donor in good health (CMV status not recorded). Some clones in this sample may be carry-over from other donors' samples. The chain's CDR3 is CASSLTGGGEKLFF. CDR3 nucleotide sequence: TGTGCCAGCAGCCTCACAGGGGGCGGTGAAAAACTGTTTTTT.